This T cell receptor beta chain was observed in a study of CD8+CD57+ T cells in acquired aplastic anemia. Germline CDR1 SNHLY, CDR2 FYNNEI. The CDR3 loop spans 11 amino acids. Profiling that covered TCR beta VDJ and CDR3 relied on genomic DNA as its template. TCRdb processed the reads anew with MiXCR; each CDR3 protein has one entry. The repertoire includes about 180,000 distinct CDR3 sequences, around 48% of them detected once, and more than 1% sits in the top ten. Sequencing involved patients with CD8+CD57+ cell expansion previously shown by flow cytometry. The chain is built from TRBV2 and TRBJ1-5; D remains ambiguous. Source material: sorted CD4+, CD8+, or CD8+CD57+ T cells (not recorded which) from PBMCs. The clonotype originates from a human donor with aplastic anemia. CDR3 residues: CVAGASSAQHF. As DNA, the CDR3 is TGTGTCGCGGGTGCCTCATCAGCCCAGCATTTT.